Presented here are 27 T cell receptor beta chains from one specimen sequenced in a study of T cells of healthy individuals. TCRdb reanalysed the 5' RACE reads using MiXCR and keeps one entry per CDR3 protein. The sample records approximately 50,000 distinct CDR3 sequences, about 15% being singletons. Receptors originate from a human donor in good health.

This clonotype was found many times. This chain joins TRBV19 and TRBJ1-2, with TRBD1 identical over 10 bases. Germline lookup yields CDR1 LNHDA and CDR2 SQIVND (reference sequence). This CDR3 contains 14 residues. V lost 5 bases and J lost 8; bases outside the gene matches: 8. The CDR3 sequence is CASSADRGRRGYTF. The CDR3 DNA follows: TGTGCCAGTAGTGCCGACAGGGGGCGTCGAGGCTACACCTTC.

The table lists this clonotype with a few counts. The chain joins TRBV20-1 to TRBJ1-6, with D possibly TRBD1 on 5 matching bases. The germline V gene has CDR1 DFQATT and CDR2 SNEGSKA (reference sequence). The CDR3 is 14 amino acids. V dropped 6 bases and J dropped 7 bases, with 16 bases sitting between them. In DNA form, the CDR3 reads TGCAGTGCGACGACAGCGAGAGAGAATTCACCCCTCCACTTT. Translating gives CSATTARENSPLHF.

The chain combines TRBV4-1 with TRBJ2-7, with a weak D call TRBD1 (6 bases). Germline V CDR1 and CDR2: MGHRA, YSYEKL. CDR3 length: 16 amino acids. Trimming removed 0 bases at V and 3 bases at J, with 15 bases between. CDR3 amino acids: CASSQDPGQGSYEQYF. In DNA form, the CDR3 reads TGCGCCAGCAGCCAAGATCCGGGCCAGGGGAGCTACGAGCAGTACTTC.

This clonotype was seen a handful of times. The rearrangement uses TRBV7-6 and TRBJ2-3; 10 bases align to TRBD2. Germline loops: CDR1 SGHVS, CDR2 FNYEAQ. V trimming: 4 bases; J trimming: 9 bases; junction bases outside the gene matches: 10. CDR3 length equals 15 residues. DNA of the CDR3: TGTGCCAGCAGCTCCCTAGCGGGAGTAGGGCGGACGCAGTATTTT. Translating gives CASSSLAGVGRTQYF.

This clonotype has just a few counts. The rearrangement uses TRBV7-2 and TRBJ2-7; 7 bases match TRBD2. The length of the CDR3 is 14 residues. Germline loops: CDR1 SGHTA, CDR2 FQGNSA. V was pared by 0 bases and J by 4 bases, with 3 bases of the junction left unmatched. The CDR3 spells CASSLAGGEYEQYF. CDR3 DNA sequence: TGTGCCAGCAGCTTAGCGGGAGGGGAATACGAGCAGTACTTC.

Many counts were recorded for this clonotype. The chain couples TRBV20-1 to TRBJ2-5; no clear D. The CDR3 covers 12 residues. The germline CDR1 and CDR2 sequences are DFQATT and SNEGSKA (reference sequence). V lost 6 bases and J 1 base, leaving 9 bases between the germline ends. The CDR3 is CSATTVQETQYF. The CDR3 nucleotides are TGCAGTGCGACGACCGTCCAAGAGACCCAGTACTTC.

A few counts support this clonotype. The CDR3 DNA reads TGTGCCAGCAGCGCGCCTGACGGAGGGGTAGAGACCCAGTACTTC. Amino acids: CASSAPDGGVETQYF. The chain recombines TRBV7-2 with TRBJ2-5, with a tentative D call TRBD2 (6 bases). Trimming left V 5 bases short and J 4 bases short, with 17 bases between. The germline V gene encodes CDR1 SGHTA and CDR2 FQGNSA. The CDR3 covers 15 residues. Looking up the rest from reference TRBV7-2 and TRBJ2-5 gives the full variable domain: GAGVSQSPSNKVTEKGKDVELRCDPISGHTALYWYRQSLGQGLEFLIYFQGNSAPDKSGLPSDRFSAERTGGSVSTLTIQRTQQEDSAVYLCASSAPDGGVETQYFGPGTRLLVL.

CDR3 nucleotides: TGTGCCAGTGGGGCGGATTGGACCGGGGAGCTGTTTTTT. Translating it yields CASGADWTGELFF. The chain is built from TRBV19 and TRBJ2-2, with D maybe TRBD1 (5 bases). The CDR3 contains 13 residues. Trimming stripped 8 bases from V and 5 bases from J, with 12 bases between. CDR1 is LNHDA, CDR2 SQIVND, per germline (reference sequence).

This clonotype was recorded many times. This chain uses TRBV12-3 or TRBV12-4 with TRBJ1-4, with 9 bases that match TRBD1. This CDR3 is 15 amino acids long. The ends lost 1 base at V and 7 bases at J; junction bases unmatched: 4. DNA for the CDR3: TGTGCCAGCAGTTTAGGAGGGACAGGGACTGAAAAACTGTTTTTT. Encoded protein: CASSLGGTGTEKLFF.

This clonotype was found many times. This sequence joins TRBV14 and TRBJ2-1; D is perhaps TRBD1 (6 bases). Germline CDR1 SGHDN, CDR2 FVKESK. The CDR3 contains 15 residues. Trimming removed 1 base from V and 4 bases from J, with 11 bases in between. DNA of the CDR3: TGTGCCAGCAGCCAAGGCAGGGGCCAATACAATGAGCAGTTCTTC. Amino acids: CASSQGRGQYNEQFF.

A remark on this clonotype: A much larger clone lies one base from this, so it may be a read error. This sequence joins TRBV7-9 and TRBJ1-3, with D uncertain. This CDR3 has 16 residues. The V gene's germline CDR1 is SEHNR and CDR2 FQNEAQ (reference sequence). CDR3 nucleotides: TGTGCCAGCAGCTTATGGATCGGGGTATCTGGAAGCACCATATATTTT. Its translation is CASSLWIGVSGSTIYF.

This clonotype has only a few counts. CDR3 DNA: TGCAGCGACACACGGCTGGAAGGACAAGAGACCCAGTACTTC. It specifies CSDTRLEGQETQYF. The chain recombines TRBV29-1 with TRBJ2-5; D gene uncertain. The CDR3 is made up of 14 amino acids. V shed 7 bases and J shed 2 bases, with 17 bases lying between them. Germline CDR1 is SQVTM and CDR2 is ANQGSEA.

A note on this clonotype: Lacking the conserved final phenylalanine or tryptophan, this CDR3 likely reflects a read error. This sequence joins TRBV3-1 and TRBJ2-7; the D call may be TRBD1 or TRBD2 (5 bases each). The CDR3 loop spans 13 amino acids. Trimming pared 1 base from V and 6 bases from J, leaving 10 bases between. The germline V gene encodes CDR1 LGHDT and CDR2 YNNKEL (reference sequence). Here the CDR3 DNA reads TGTGCCAGCAGCCAAGTGGTTGGGGGCGAGCAGTACTGC. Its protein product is CASSQVVGGEQYC.

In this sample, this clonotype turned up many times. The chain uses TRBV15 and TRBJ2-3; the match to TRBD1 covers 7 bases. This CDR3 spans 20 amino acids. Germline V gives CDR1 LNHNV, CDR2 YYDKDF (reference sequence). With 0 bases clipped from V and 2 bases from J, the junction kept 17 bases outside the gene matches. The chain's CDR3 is CATSRDRTFKQGPNTDTQYF. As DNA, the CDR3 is TGTGCCACCAGCAGAGATCGGACTTTCAAACAGGGGCCCAACACAGATACGCAGTATTTT. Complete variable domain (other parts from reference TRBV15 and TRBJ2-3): DAMVIQNPRYQVTQFGKPVTLSCSQTLNHNVMYWYQQKSSQAPKLLFHYYDKDFNNEADTPDNFQSRRPNTSFCFLDIRSPGLGDTAMYLCATSRDRTFKQGPNTDTQYFGPGTRLTVL.

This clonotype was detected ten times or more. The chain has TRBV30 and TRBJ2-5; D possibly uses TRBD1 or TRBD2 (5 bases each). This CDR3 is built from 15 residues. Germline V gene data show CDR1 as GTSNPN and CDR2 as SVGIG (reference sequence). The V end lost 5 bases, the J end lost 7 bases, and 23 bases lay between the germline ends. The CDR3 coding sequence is TGTGCCTGGGGGTCCCGGGACCTCGTTTTGGGGACCCAGTACTTC. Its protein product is CAWGSRDLVLGTQYF.

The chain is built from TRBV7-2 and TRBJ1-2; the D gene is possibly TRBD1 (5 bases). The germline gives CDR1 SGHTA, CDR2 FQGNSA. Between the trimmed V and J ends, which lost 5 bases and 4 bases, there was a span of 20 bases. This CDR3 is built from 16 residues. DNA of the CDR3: TGTGCCAGCAGCCCCCTAATGAGGGGCAGCGCCTATGGCTACACCTTC. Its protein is CASSPLMRGSAYGYTF.

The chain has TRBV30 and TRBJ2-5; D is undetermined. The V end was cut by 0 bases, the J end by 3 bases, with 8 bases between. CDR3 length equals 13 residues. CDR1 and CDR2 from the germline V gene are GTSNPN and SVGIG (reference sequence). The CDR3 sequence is CAWSVGLKETQYF. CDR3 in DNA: TGTGCCTGGAGTGTTGGTCTGAAAGAGACCCAGTACTTC.

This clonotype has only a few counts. DNA of the CDR3: TGTGCCAGCAGCTTACTCGGACAGGGGTACGAGCAGTACTTC. Amino acid sequence: CASSLLGQGYEQYF. V and J are TRBV7-8 and TRBJ2-7; 9 positions match TRBD1. V was clipped by 2 bases and J by 4 bases; unmatched bases: 3. CDR1 is SGHVS and CDR2 is FQNEAQ in the germline V gene. The CDR3 has 14 amino acids.

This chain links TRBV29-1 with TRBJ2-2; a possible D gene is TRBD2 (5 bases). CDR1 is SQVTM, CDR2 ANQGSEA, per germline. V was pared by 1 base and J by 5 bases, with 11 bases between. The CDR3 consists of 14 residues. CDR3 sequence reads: CSVEGGVRTGELFF. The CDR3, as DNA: TGCAGCGTTGAAGGGGGAGTCCGGACCGGGGAGCTGTTTTTT.

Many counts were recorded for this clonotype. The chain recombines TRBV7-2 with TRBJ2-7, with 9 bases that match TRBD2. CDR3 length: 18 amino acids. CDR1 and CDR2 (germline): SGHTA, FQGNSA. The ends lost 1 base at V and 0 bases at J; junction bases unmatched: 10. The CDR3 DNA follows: TGTGCCAGCAGCTTAGAAGTTAAGTTTAGCGGGAGCTCCTACGAGCAGTACTTC. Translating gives CASSLEVKFSGSSYEQYF.

The CDR3 DNA is TGTGCCAGCAGCTTAGTGATGGGTTACCAAGAGACCCAGTACTTC. Translation: CASSLVMGYQETQYF. The chain has TRBV7-8 and TRBJ2-5; D gene unclear. The CDR3 contains 15 residues. The germline V and J ends were trimmed by 1 base and 0 bases, with 9 bases remaining between them. Germline CDR1 SGHVS, CDR2 FQNEAQ. The variable domain in full, completed from reference TRBV7-8 and TRBJ2-5, reads GAGVSQSPRYKVAKRGQDVALRCDPISGHVSLFWYQQALGQGPEFLTYFQNEAQLDKSGLPSDRFFAERPEGSVSTLKIQRTQQEDSAVYLCASSLVMGYQETQYFGPGTRLLVL.

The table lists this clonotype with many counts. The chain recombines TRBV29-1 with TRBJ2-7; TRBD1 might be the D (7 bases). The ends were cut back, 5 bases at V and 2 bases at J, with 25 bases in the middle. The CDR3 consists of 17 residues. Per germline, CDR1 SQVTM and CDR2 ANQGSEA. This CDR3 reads CSVLGGTATVLTYEQYF. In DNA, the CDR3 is TGCAGCGTTTTAGGCGGGACAGCCACTGTACTTACCTACGAGCAGTACTTC.

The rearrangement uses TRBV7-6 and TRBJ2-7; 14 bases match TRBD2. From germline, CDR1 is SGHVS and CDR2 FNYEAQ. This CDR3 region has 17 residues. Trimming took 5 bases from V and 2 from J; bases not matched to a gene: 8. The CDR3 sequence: CASSRGLAGDRPYEQYF. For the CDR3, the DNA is TGTGCCAGCAGCAGGGGACTAGCGGGGGACCGACCCTACGAGCAGTACTTC.

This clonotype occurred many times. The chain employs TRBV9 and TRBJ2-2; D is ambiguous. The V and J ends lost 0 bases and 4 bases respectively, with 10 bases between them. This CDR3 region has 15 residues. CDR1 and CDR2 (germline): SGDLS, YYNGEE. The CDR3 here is CASSVGPGRTGELFF. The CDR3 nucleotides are TGTGCCAGCAGCGTAGGCCCGGGTCGCACCGGGGAGCTGTTTTTT.

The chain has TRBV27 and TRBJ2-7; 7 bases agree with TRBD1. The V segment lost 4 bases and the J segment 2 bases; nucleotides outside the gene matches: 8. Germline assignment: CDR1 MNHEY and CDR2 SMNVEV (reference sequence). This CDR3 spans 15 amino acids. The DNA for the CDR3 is TGTGCCAGCAGTTCTCACCGGGACAGAGCCTACGAGCAGTACTTC. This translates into CASSSHRDRAYEQYF.

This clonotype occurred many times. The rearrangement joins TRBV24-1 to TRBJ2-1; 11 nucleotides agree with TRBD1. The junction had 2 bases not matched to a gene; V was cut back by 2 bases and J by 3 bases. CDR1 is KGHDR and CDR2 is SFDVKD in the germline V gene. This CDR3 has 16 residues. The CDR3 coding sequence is TGTGCCACCAGTGATTCGGGGACAGGGGGCTACAATGAGCAGTTCTTC. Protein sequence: CATSDSGTGGYNEQFF.

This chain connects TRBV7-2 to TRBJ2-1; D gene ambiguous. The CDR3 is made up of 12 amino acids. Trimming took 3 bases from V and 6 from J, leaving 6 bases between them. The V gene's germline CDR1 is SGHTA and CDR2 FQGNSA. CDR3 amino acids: CASSFLTNEQFF. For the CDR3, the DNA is TGTGCCAGCAGCTTTCTGACCAATGAGCAGTTCTTC.